These T cell receptor beta chains were read from a single sample in a study of neurological immune-mediated disorders. TCRdb reanalysed the 5' RACE reads using MiXCR and keeps one entry per CDR3 protein. Here the sample spans about 55,000 distinct CDR3 sequences, over 3.5% being singletons. The sample comprised CD4+ T cells from blood. Receptor source: a woman in her thirties or forties with multiple sclerosis. Each CDR3 is given with its conserved first and last residue. The D gene is left open where the match is weak.

d_call v_call cdr3_aa
. TRBV10-3 CAISESLMKDNSPLHF
. TRBV3-1 CASSQDYGQGLGYTF
. TRBV5-1 CASSPRPRGNYGYTF
TRBD2 TRBV7-9 CASSLPGLAGGEDSYNEQFF
. TRBV12-3/TRBV12-4 CASSRGLGLGSPLHF
. TRBV10-3 CAISESIGEKLFF
. TRBV5-1 CASSLRAGKYEQYF
. TRBV5-1 CASSLAGAGNTIYF
. TRBV3-1 CASSPRTNRLRDTQYF
. TRBV7-2 CASSKGIGPLTTEAFF
TRBD1 TRBV20-1 CSARKGQVGYTF
. TRBV2 CASRWYREADETQYF
. TRBV11-3 CASSPTGTEQFF
TRBD1 TRBV20-1 CSAETGTGVETQYF
. TRBV5-1 CASTRVEGGDEQFF
TRBD1 TRBV20-1 CSASDRERLTEKLFF
TRBD1 TRBV5-1 CASRSTGGDASPLHF
. TRBV5-1 CASSGDGGNTEAFF
. TRBV5-1 CASSSTGGSLVYTF
. TRBV5-1 CASSLGTGPQFF
. TRBV10-3 CAISEGGASVPLHF
TRBD2 TRBV3-1 CASSRLAGKETQYF
. TRBV5-1 CASSSQGFFGNSPLHF
. TRBV7-9 CASSLTGKGEAFF
TRBD2 TRBV4-1 CASSWGLAGGANVLTF
TRBD2 TRBV5-5 CASSLTGGGDTQYF